The 29 T cell receptor beta chains reported below all come from one sample, sequenced in a study of T cell repertoires in cytomegalovirus infection. Antigens of these TCRs are unknown. TCRdb processed the reads anew with MiXCR; each CDR3 protein has one entry. Of about a million distinct CDR3 sequences in the sample, around 30% were seen once. Sequencing was performed on cultured CD8+ T cells from PBMCs, taken from culture after CMV antigen stimulation. These receptors all come from a human donor in good health (CMV status not recorded). Some clones in this sample may be carry-over from other donors' samples.

This clonotype has just a few counts. The chain recombines TRBV7-3 with TRBJ2-1; a weak D match, TRBD2 (6 bases). This CDR3 has 16 amino acids. Trimming pared 1 base from V and 6 bases from J, leaving 16 bases between. Germline V CDR1 and CDR2: SGHTA, FQGTGA. The CDR3 protein is CASSLNRGIFTNEQFF. The CDR3 DNA sequence: TGTGCCAGCAGCTTAAACCGGGGGATCTTTACCAATGAGCAGTTCTTC.

The chain links TRBV27 to TRBJ1-2, with D perhaps matching TRBD1 (6 bases). V shed 3 bases and J shed 9 bases, with 17 bases lying between them. The CDR3 totals 14 residues. The germline V gene encodes CDR1 MNHEY and CDR2 SMNVEV (reference sequence). CDR3 protein: CASSFSVAGDSYTF. The DNA for the CDR3 is TGTGCCAGCAGTTTTAGCGTGGCGGGGGACAGCTACACCTTC.

This clonotype was seen only a few times. The chain employs TRBV20-1 and TRBJ1-1; no clear D. This CDR3 spans 14 amino acids. In germline, CDR1 is DFQATT, CDR2 SNEGSKA (reference sequence). V shed 1 base and J shed 1 base, with 10 bases lying between them. The CDR3 region has the DNA TGCAGTGCTAGAGCTGGGAGGGCGAACACTGAAGCTTTCTTT. Its translation: CSARAGRANTEAFF.

The J gene is TRBJ2-1, the V gene TRBV5-1; 8 bases agree with TRBD2. In germline, CDR1 is SGHRS, CDR2 YFSETQ. The CDR3 length is 15 residues. The junction had 7 bases not matched to a gene; V was cut back by 3 bases and J by 5 bases. CDR3 protein: CASSSGGGGDNEQFF. The DNA of the CDR3 is TGCGCCAGCAGCTCCGGGGGGGGCGGCGACAATGAGCAGTTCTTC.

This clonotype was counted between two and nine times. V usage is TRBV2 and J usage is TRBJ2-1, with D possibly TRBD2 on 5 matching bases. V lost 3 bases and J 5 bases, leaving 8 bases between the germline ends. There are 13 residues in the CDR3. The V gene's germline CDR1 is SNHLY and CDR2 FYNNEI. CDR3 amino acids: CASSEASHNEQFF. In nucleotides, the CDR3 is TGTGCCAGCAGTGAGGCTAGCCACAATGAGCAGTTCTTC.

Details on this clonotype: One end of the junction does not line up with germline, which may come from a read error. The gene calls are TRBV4-1 and TRBJ1-5; D not certain. The CDR3 sequence is 15 residues long. The germline gives CDR1 MGHRA, CDR2 YSYEKL. The CDR3: CANSSEQFSNQPQHF. The CDR3, as DNA: TGCGCCAACAGCTCGGAACAATTTAGCAATCAGCCCCAGCATTTT.

This clonotype was observed many times. The chain carries TRBV12-3 or TRBV12-4 and TRBJ2-2; D gene ambiguous. This CDR3 region has 14 residues. V dropped 1 base and J dropped 1 base, with 4 bases sitting between them. The CDR3 DNA is TGTGCCAGCAGTTTAGGCCTGAACACCGGGGAGCTGTTTTTT. Encoded protein: CASSLGLNTGELFF.

This clonotype has at least ten counts. V usage is TRBV7-6 and J usage is TRBJ1-1; no firm D call. V gave up 3 bases and J gave up 0 bases, with 5 bases separating them. The germline V gene has CDR1 SGHVS and CDR2 FNYEAQ. The CDR3 contains 13 residues. The CDR3 sequence is CASSFDLNTEAFF. DNA of the CDR3: TGTGCCAGCAGCTTCGACCTGAACACTGAAGCTTTCTTT.

The chain recombines TRBV7-6 with TRBJ2-3; D remains unclear. CDR1 is SGHVS and CDR2 is FNYEAQ in the germline V gene. This CDR3 is 16 amino acids long. V was trimmed by 2 bases and J by 2 bases, leaving 14 bases between them. The CDR3 reads CASSLYPTTNTDTQYF. DNA for the CDR3: TGTGCCAGCAGCTTATACCCGACAACCAACACAGATACGCAGTATTTT.

V usage is TRBV7-2 and J usage is TRBJ2-7, with D possibly matching TRBD1 (5 bases). Trimming stripped 0 bases from V and 0 bases from J, with 9 bases between. Germline V CDR1 and CDR2: SGHTA, FQGNSA. The CDR3 extends over 15 amino acids. For the CDR3, the DNA is TGTGCCAGCAGCTTAGCCAGGGAACACTCCTACGAGCAGTACTTC. Protein: CASSLAREHSYEQYF. Complete variable domain (other parts from reference TRBV7-2 and TRBJ2-7): GAGVSQSPSNKVTEKGKDVELRCDPISGHTALYWYRQSLGQGLEFLIYFQGNSAPDKSGLPSDRFSAERTGGSVSTLTIQRTQQEDSAVYLCASSLAREHSYEQYFGPGTRLTVT.

There are a few counts of this clonotype. V usage is TRBV6-2 or TRBV6-3 and J usage is TRBJ2-2, with 10 bases aligning to TRBD1. CDR1 and CDR2 from the germline V gene are MNHEY and SVGEGT. The CDR3 runs 18 residues. V gave up 1 base and J gave up 0 bases; unmatched junction bases: 5. The CDR3 nucleotides are TGTGCCAGCAGTTACTTACCGGGACAGGGGTCGAACACCGGGGAGCTGTTTTTT. Amino acid sequence: CASSYLPGQGSNTGELFF.

This chain joins TRBV4-1 and TRBJ1-6; D call uncertain. The germline CDR1 and CDR2 sequences are MGHRA and YSYEKL. The germline V and J ends were trimmed by 4 bases and 4 bases, with 17 bases remaining between them. The CDR3 extends over 17 amino acids. CDR3 region: CASSRGSEGFYNSPLHF. For the CDR3, the DNA is TGCGCCAGCAGCCGGGGTTCCGAAGGGTTTTATAATTCACCCCTCCACTTT.

Here the CDR3 reads CSARDPIAGGWETQYF. The CDR3 DNA reads TGCAGTGCTAGAGATCCCATAGCGGGGGGGTGGGAGACCCAGTACTTC. The chain has TRBV20-1 and TRBJ2-5; 11 positions match TRBD2. Germline CDR1 is DFQATT and CDR2 is SNEGSKA (reference sequence). J was trimmed by 5 bases and V by 0 bases; bases with no gene match: 8. This CDR3 is built from 16 residues.

There are many counts of this clonotype. The chain has TRBV29-1 and TRBJ1-2; tentatively, D is TRBD1 (6 bases). CDR1 and CDR2 (germline): SQVTM, ANQGSEA. The V gene lost 6 bases and the J gene lost 4 bases, with 21 bases spanning the gap. This CDR3 has 15 amino acids. As DNA, the CDR3 is TGCAGCGTCCCAGATCGGGGGCGTTCGGGCTATGGCTACACCTTC. Translation: CSVPDRGRSGYGYTF. Drawing the rest from reference TRBV29-1 and TRBJ1-2, the complete variable domain is SAVISQKPSRDICQRGTSLTIQCQVDSQVTMMFWYRQQPGQSLTLIATANQGSEATYESGFVIDKFPISRPNLTFSTLTVSNMSPEDSSIYLCSVPDRGRSGYGYTFGSGTRLTVV.

The chain recombines TRBV14 with TRBJ2-1; 7 bases are a match to TRBD1. V shed 4 bases, J shed 16 bases, and the junction held 7 bases outside the gene matches. Germline V gene lookup returns CDR1 SGHDN and CDR2 FVKESK. The CDR3 runs 11 residues. The CDR3 bases are TGTGCCAGCAGCCGGGACAGAGTATTCTTCTTC. As protein: CASSRDRVFFF.

As concerns this clonotype: Given a much more abundant clone one base away, this may be a read error. The CDR3 end shows no conserved phenylalanine or tryptophan, and so a read error is likely. J is TRBJ2-5 and V is TRBV7-2; tentative D call: TRBD2 (6 bases). CDR3 length: 17 amino acids. Between the trimmed V and J ends, which lost 4 bases and 1 base, there was a span of 19 bases. From germline, CDR1 is SGHTA and CDR2 FQGNSA. The CDR3 bases are TGTGCCAGCAGCTCCTCCTCGATATATAGCGGCCAAGAGACCCAGTACTTG. Its translation: CASSSSSIYSGQETQYL.

This clonotype was detected only a few times. The rearrangement links TRBV12-3 or TRBV12-4 to TRBJ1-1; perhaps TRBD1 as D (6 bases). CDR3 length: 13 residues. V was clipped by 4 bases and J by 8 bases, with 14 bases between them. In DNA, the CDR3 is TGTGCCAGCAGTTCGGTGATCGACAGGGAAGCTTTCTTT. It yields the protein CASSSVIDREAFF.

In this sample, this clonotype turned up many times. The CDR3 DNA reads as TGTGCCAGCAGCTTAGATGGGGCCGGCACCTACCTGGTGGATGGCTACACCTTC. Translated: CASSLDGAGTYLVDGYTF. The chain combines TRBV7-2 with TRBJ1-2; D possibly corresponds to TRBD1 (5 bases). With 1 base removed from V and 6 bases from J, the gap between germline ends came to 24 bases. Germline loops: CDR1 SGHTA, CDR2 FQGNSA. This CDR3 spans 18 amino acids.

There are a few counts of this clonotype. The chain is built from TRBV9 and TRBJ2-5; D not certain. Germline V gene lookup returns CDR1 SGDLS and CDR2 YYNGEE. Deletions cut 1 base from V and 4 bases from J, with 11 bases between. The CDR3 totals 14 residues. The CDR3 nucleotides are TGTGCCAGCAGCGTACAAGGTAGCACAGAGACCCAGTACTTC. This encodes CASSVQGSTETQYF.

This clonotype was counted a few times. The gene calls are TRBV12-3 or TRBV12-4 and TRBJ2-3; the D gene is possibly TRBD2 (7 bases). With 9 bases removed from V and 3 bases from J, the gap between germline ends came to 19 bases. This CDR3 is built from 15 residues. DNA for the CDR3: TGTGCCAGTTGGGGAGGGGGGTCAGCTACAGATACGCAGTATTTT. Amino acid sequence: CASWGGGSATDTQYF.

This sequence joins TRBV12-3 or TRBV12-4 and TRBJ1-5; 7 bases are a match to TRBD1. The CDR3 totals 16 residues. Losses at the gene ends were 8 bases for V and 4 bases for J; bases not matched to a gene: 14. The CDR3 nucleotides are TGTGCCAGCTGTTCACGGGGTAGGGGGCCTAATCAGCCCCAGCATTTT. Protein: CASCSRGRGPNQPQHF.

This clonotype came up a few times. This chain links TRBV5-1 with TRBJ2-5, with 10 bases that match TRBD2. Per the germline V gene, CDR1 is SGHRS and CDR2 is YFSETQ. CDR3 length equals 15 residues. J was trimmed by 4 bases and V by 3 bases; bases with no gene match: 6. In DNA, the CDR3 is TGCGCCAGCAGCTCAAGCGGGGGGGTCGGAGAGACCCAGTACTTC. This sequence encodes CASSSSGGVGETQYF.

This clonotype was recorded at least ten times. The rearrangement joins TRBV7-2 to TRBJ2-3; perhaps D is TRBD1 or TRBD2 (5 bases each). V shed 5 bases and J shed 3 bases, with 12 bases lying between them. CDR3 size: 14 residues. The germline CDR1 and CDR2 sequences are SGHTA and FQGNSA. The CDR3 is CASSPAWGTDTQYF. The CDR3 DNA reads TGTGCCAGCAGCCCCGCATGGGGGACAGATACGCAGTATTTT.

The rearrangement joins TRBV11-1 to TRBJ2-1, with 9 bases matching TRBD2. The germline V gene has CDR1 SGHAT and CDR2 FQDESV (reference sequence). The CDR3 runs 16 residues. The junction had 13 bases not matched to a gene; V was cut back by 6 bases and J by 7 bases. The CDR3 reads CASRPLRGGGVNEQFF. CDR3 DNA sequence: TGTGCCAGCAGACCTTTAAGGGGCGGGGGGGTGAATGAGCAGTTCTTC.

The chain recombines TRBV10-3 with TRBJ1-2; 9 nucleotides align to TRBD1. Germline trimming cut 8 bases from V and 3 bases from J; bases unmatched to any gene: 7. CDR1 is ENHRY, CDR2 SYGVKD, per germline. The CDR3 runs 14 residues. The CDR3 nucleotides are TGTGCCATCCGAGGGACAGGGCACGACTATGGCTACACCTTC. Its protein product is CAIRGTGHDYGYTF.

This chain uses TRBV2 with TRBJ1-2; D remains ambiguous. Germline V gives CDR1 SNHLY, CDR2 FYNNEI. V was shortened by 6 bases and J by 0 bases, with 17 bases between the two germline ends. CDR3 length equals 16 residues. The CDR3 reads CASSLPSGESNYGYTF. DNA of the CDR3: TGTGCCAGCAGCCTACCAAGCGGGGAATCTAACTATGGCTACACCTTC.

The chain uses TRBV6-6 and TRBJ1-2; tentatively, D is TRBD1 (6 bases). The CDR3 has 14 amino acids. Looked up from germline, CDR1 is MNHNY and CDR2 is SVGAGI (reference sequence). V lost 2 bases, J lost 4 bases, and 11 bases lay in between. The CDR3 DNA sequence: TGTGCCAGCAGTTACGGGGGGCGACTCTATGGCTACACCTTC. This encodes CASSYGGRLYGYTF.

The V gene is TRBV2, the J gene TRBJ2-4, with 11 nucleotides matching TRBD2. With V trimmed by 7 bases and J by 15 bases, 17 bases remained unmatched. The CDR3 is 15 amino acids. CDR1 and CDR2 (germline): SNHLY, FYNNEI. The CDR3 nucleotides are TGTGCCAGCATTGATACCGGGACTAGCGGCCTGGGCGGGTACTTC. This translates into CASIDTGTSGLGGYF.

V gene TRBV2 combines with J gene TRBJ1-2; 7 positions match TRBD1. V trimming: 7 bases; J trimming: 4 bases; junction bases outside the gene matches: 6. This CDR3 is built from 13 residues. Germline CDR1 reads SNHLY; CDR2 reads FYNNEI. The CDR3 nucleotides read TGTGCCAGCAAAGGGGGGGACAGCTATGGCTACACCTTC. Residues: CASKGGDSYGYTF.